These 8 T cell receptor beta chains were sequenced from one sample in a study of blood T cell repertoires in COVID-19. The method was immunoSEQ multiplex PCR; TCRdb's version includes in-frame clones alone and lacks a portion of them. The data contain around 700,000 clones, 70% to 90% of them singletons. Sequencing was performed on peripheral blood. The receptors come from a woman aged 18-35 years with acute or convalescent COVID-19.

The chain couples TRBV19 to TRBJ1-5, with a tentative D call TRBD1 (6 bases). Trimming pared 1 base from V and 6 bases from J, leaving 10 bases between. CDR1 and CDR2 (germline): LNHDA, SQIVND (reference sequence). The CDR3 spans 14 residues. In DNA, the CDR3 is TGTGCCAGTAGTATAGCAGGGGTCTTTCAGCCCCAGCATTTT. Residues: CASSIAGVFQPQHF.

The V and J genes are TRBV4-1 and TRBJ2-2, with TRBD2 as a possible D gene (7 bases). Trimming cost V 4 bases and J 4 bases, with 19 bases left between them. Germline CDR1 is MGHRA and CDR2 is YSYEKL. This CDR3 is built from 17 residues. The DNA for the CDR3 is TGCGCCAGCAGCCGGTCGGGACGGGGGGACATCACCGGGGAGCTGTTTTTT. It yields the protein CASSRSGRGDITGELFF.

The rearrangement uses TRBV2 and TRBJ2-7; 8 nucleotides match TRBD1. The CDR3 length is 16 residues. With 6 bases clipped from V and 1 base from J, the junction kept 11 bases outside the gene matches. Germline V lookup: CDR1 SNHLY, CDR2 FYNNEI. CDR3 region: CASSVARDRTSYEQYF. The CDR3 DNA is TGTGCCAGCAGCGTAGCACGGGACAGGACTTCCTACGAGCAGTACTTC.

This clone has only one observation. The gene calls are TRBV7-9 and TRBJ2-7; 9 nucleotides agree with TRBD1. V dropped 1 base and J dropped 2; count of bases not matched to a gene: 12. This CDR3 has 18 residues. Germline values: CDR1 SEHNR, CDR2 FQNEAQ (reference sequence). DNA of the CDR3: TGTGCCAGCAGCTTAGGGATAGGACAGGGGCCCTCTCCCTACGAGCAGTACTTC. The encoded protein is CASSLGIGQGPSPYEQYF.

This chain joins TRBV30 and TRBJ1-1; 10 bases line up with TRBD1. Germline lookup yields CDR1 GTSNPN and CDR2 SVGIG (reference sequence). V lost 4 bases and J lost 6; bases outside the gene matches: 11. The CDR3 has 15 residues. The CDR3 loop reads CAWIPRDRGMPEAFF. The CDR3 region has the DNA TGTGCCTGGATTCCCCGGGACAGGGGAATGCCTGAAGCTTTCTTT.

The rearrangement links TRBV19 to TRBJ2-7, with 11 bases identical to TRBD1. CDR1 LNHDA and CDR2 SQIVND come from the germline V gene (reference sequence). Trimming took 4 bases from V and 0 from J; bases not matched to a gene: 14. This CDR3 has 19 residues. CDR3 sequence (DNA): TGTGCCAGTAGTACACGCTACGGGACAGGGGGTAAGATCTCCTACGAGCAGTACTTC. Protein sequence: CASSTRYGTGGKISYEQYF.

The J gene is TRBJ2-1, the V gene TRBV7-6, with 9 bases identical to TRBD1. The CDR3 extends over 15 amino acids. The germline CDR1 and CDR2 sequences are SGHVS and FNYEAQ. J was trimmed by 5 bases and V by 5 bases; bases with no gene match: 7. CDR3 in DNA: TGTGCCAGCAGCCTTGGACAGGGGTCCCACAATGAGCAGTTCTTC. It translates to CASSLGQGSHNEQFF.

The chain has TRBV15 and TRBJ1-2; TRBD1 might be the D (6 bases). With 8 bases removed from V and 3 bases from J, the gap between germline ends came to 16 bases. There are 14 residues in the CDR3. From germline, CDR1 is LNHNV and CDR2 YYDKDF (reference sequence). In DNA, the CDR3 is TGTGCCACCCGCCAGTACAGGGTGGACTATGGCTACACCTTC. Protein product: CATRQYRVDYGYTF.